The 2 T cell receptor beta chains below were found in one sample sequenced in a study of siplizumab effects on memory and regulatory T cells (dated 2019 in TCRdb). The library came from the immunoSEQ multiplex PCR assay. This immuneACCESS table, as held by TCRdb, lists in-frame sequences with V and J called but not all clones. Of the missing ones, under half trace to an unresolved V gene in checked studies; the others have no known cause. The sample contains approximately 90,000 clones, about 93% of them found a single time. The ten largest clonotypes hold roughly 0.29% of the sample. The sequenced sample consisted of non-Treg CD4+ T cells sorted from blood. The sample's cell subset or site label, in plain terms: FACS-sorted unstimulated CD4+ non-regulatory T cells. The receptors were gathered from a human donor in good health.

The V gene is TRBV7-2, the J gene TRBJ2-3; D possibly corresponds to TRBD1 (6 bases). Between the trimmed V and J ends, which lost 3 bases and 5 bases, there was a span of 9 bases. The CDR3 has 13 amino acids. Germline CDR1 reads SGHTA; CDR2 reads FQGNSA. DNA for the CDR3: TGTGCCAGCAGCTTCGTCAGGGGAGATACGCAGTATTTT. Encoded protein: CASSFVRGDTQYF.

The CDR3 DNA follows: TGTGCCAGCAGCTTCAGGACAGAGGACACTGAAGCTTTCTTT. This codes for CASSFRTEDTEAFF. The gene calls are TRBV7-9 and TRBJ1-1; a possible D gene is TRBD1 (6 bases). The V and J ends lost 3 bases and 3 bases respectively, with 11 bases between them. The CDR3 extends over 14 amino acids. Germline V gene sequence: CDR1 SEHNR, CDR2 FQNEAQ (reference sequence).